Each of the 26 T cell receptor beta chains below was sequenced from the same sample in a study of T cell repertoires in cytomegalovirus infection. Their antigen targets remain unknown. Using its own MiXCR run on the reads, TCRdb lists one record per CDR3 protein. Among roughly 87,000 distinct CDR3 sequences, about 29% were seen once, and the ten largest hold 65% to 75%. The specimen comprised CD8+ T cells from cultured PBMCs, sampled from culture after CMV antigen stimulation. All receptors come from a human donor in good health (CMV status not recorded). Some clones in this sample may be carry-over from other donors' samples.

The J gene is TRBJ2-1, the V gene TRBV5-4; 12 bases fit TRBD2. Trimming at V came to 5 bases and at J to 2 bases, leaving 2 bases not matched to a gene. The CDR3 is made up of 15 amino acids. The germline CDR1 and CDR2 sequences are SGHNT and YYREEE (reference sequence). CDR3 protein: CASRSSGGAYNEQFF. CDR3 DNA: TGTGCCAGCAGGTCTAGCGGGGGGGCCTACAATGAGCAGTTCTTC.

The chain uses TRBV7-9 and TRBJ1-2; 7 nucleotides align to TRBD1. This CDR3 has 14 amino acids. The germline V gene encodes CDR1 SEHNR and CDR2 FQNEAQ (reference sequence). The V and J ends lost 1 base and 4 bases, in that order; junction bases with no gene match: 3. In DNA form, the CDR3 reads TGTGCCAGCAGCTTAGGACAGGGTATCTATGGCTACACCTTC. It is translated as CASSLGQGIYGYTF.

The J gene is TRBJ2-7, the V gene TRBV7-8; 9 bases are a match to TRBD1. This CDR3 region has 14 residues. V lost 5 bases and J lost 5; bases outside the gene matches: 7. Germline V gene lookup returns CDR1 SGHVS and CDR2 FQNEAQ. The chain's CDR3 is CASSPRDRAHEQYF. In nucleotides, the CDR3 is TGTGCCAGCAGCCCCAGGGACAGGGCCCACGAGCAGTACTTC. Drawing the rest from reference TRBV7-8 and TRBJ2-7, the complete variable domain is GAGVSQSPRYKVAKRGQDVALRCDPISGHVSLFWYQQALGQGPEFLTYFQNEAQLDKSGLPSDRFFAERPEGSVSTLKIQRTQQEDSAVYLCASSPRDRAHEQYFGPGTRLTVT.

V is TRBV7-2 and J is TRBJ2-7; D unclear. Per the germline V gene, CDR1 is SGHTA and CDR2 is FQGNSA. Trimming removed 4 bases from V and 4 bases from J, with 14 bases in between. This CDR3 is 14 amino acids long. The chain's CDR3 is CASSSAVKIYEQYF. DNA of the CDR3: TGTGCCAGCAGCTCCGCCGTGAAGATATACGAGCAGTACTTC.

This clonotype came up a few times. The rearrangement uses TRBV7-6 and TRBJ1-5; 9 bases match TRBD1. The V gene end was trimmed by 5 bases and the J gene end by 4 bases; junction bases not matched to a gene: 6. In germline, CDR1 is SGHVS, CDR2 FNYEAQ. The CDR3 runs to 15 residues. The CDR3 is CASSQTGGKNQPQHF. The CDR3 coding sequence is TGTGCCAGCAGCCAGACAGGGGGTAAGAATCAGCCCCAGCATTTT.

The chain recombines TRBV15 with TRBJ2-7; D remains unclear. This CDR3 is built from 14 residues. Germline V gene sequence: CDR1 LNHNV, CDR2 YYDKDF (reference sequence). V lost 5 bases and J lost 2, with 13 bases in between. Here the CDR3 DNA reads TGTGCCACCAGCCCAGAGTTTAGTACCTACGAGCAGTACTTC. Its translation is CATSPEFSTYEQYF.

This clonotype was recorded many times. CDR3 nucleotides: TGTGCCAGCAGCTCCTCGGAGGGGGCCTGGGAAAAACTGTTTTTT. It translates to CASSSSEGAWEKLFF. The J gene is TRBJ1-4, the V gene TRBV7-8, with TRBD1 matching over 7 bases. Germline loops: CDR1 SGHVS, CDR2 FQNEAQ. Trimming took 4 bases from V and 8 from J; bases not matched to a gene: 10. The CDR3 has 15 amino acids.

This clonotype was detected many times. The chain joins TRBV12-3 or TRBV12-4 to TRBJ2-1; 12 bases align to TRBD2. This CDR3 has 16 amino acids. Trimming removed 6 bases from V and 0 bases from J; junction bases left unmatched: 3. CDR3 amino acids: CASSGLAGSSYNEQFF. In DNA form, the CDR3 reads TGTGCCAGCAGCGGACTAGCGGGGAGCTCCTACAATGAGCAGTTCTTC.

The chain uses TRBV12-3 or TRBV12-4 and TRBJ2-7, with D uncertain. CDR3 length: 15 residues. Between the trimmed V and J ends, which lost 6 bases and 3 bases, there was a span of 18 bases. Written as DNA, the CDR3 is TGTGCCAGCAGCGTGGGCGGCAGTTCTAGCTACGAGCAGTACTTC. It yields the protein CASSVGGSSSYEQYF.

The V and J genes are TRBV7-6 and TRBJ1-1; D uncertain. In germline, CDR1 is SGHVS, CDR2 FNYEAQ. The CDR3 spans 14 residues. V gave up 5 bases and J gave up 4 bases, with 14 bases separating them. The CDR3 region has the DNA TGTGCCAGCAGCGCAGGACTTGCCCCCACTGAAGCTTTCTTT. The encoded protein is CASSAGLAPTEAFF.

This clonotype was detected only a few times. The genes are TRBV27 and TRBJ2-1; TRBD2 aligns across 11 bases. The germline CDR1 and CDR2 sequences are MNHEY and SMNVEV (reference sequence). Trimming at V came to 6 bases and at J to 0 bases, leaving 7 bases not matched to a gene. This CDR3 comprises 17 residues. In DNA, the CDR3 is TGTGCCAGCAGCGGGACTAGCGGAACCGGCTCCTACAATGAGCAGTTCTTC. Amino acid sequence: CASSGTSGTGSYNEQFF.

This clonotype was seen many times. V and J are TRBV7-6 and TRBJ2-2; D may be TRBD1 (6 bases). Germline-derived CDR1 and CDR2 are SGHVS and FNYEAQ. The ends were cut back, 2 bases at V and 3 bases at J, with 25 bases in the middle. CDR3 length equals 20 residues. CDR3 residues: CASSLRSIQGSIVDTGELFF. For the CDR3, the DNA is TGTGCCAGCAGCTTAAGGTCTATCCAGGGGAGTATCGTGGACACCGGGGAGCTGTTTTTT.

The sample holds a few counts of this clonotype. This sequence joins TRBV7-9 and TRBJ2-7; TRBD2 agrees at 7 bases. The V gene end was trimmed by 8 bases and the J gene end by 1 base; junction bases not matched to a gene: 5. CDR1 is SEHNR, CDR2 FQNEAQ, per germline (reference sequence). This CDR3 region has 13 residues. DNA of the CDR3: TGTGCCAGCTCACCCGGGGGGTCCTACGAGCAGTACTTC. Translating it yields CASSPGGSYEQYF.

The chain employs TRBV20-1 and TRBJ1-3; the D gene is possibly TRBD1 (6 bases). This CDR3 has 14 amino acids. Germline values: CDR1 DFQATT, CDR2 SNEGSKA (reference sequence). The V gene lost 6 bases and the J gene lost 7 bases, with 19 bases spanning the gap. CDR3 sequence (DNA): TGCAGTGCCGATACGGGGGGCCAAGGGAACACCATATATTTT. It codes for CSADTGGQGNTIYF.

This clonotype has more than one count but fewer than ten. The rearrangement uses TRBV12-3 or TRBV12-4 and TRBJ2-2, with 9 bases lining up with TRBD2. The CDR3 runs to 15 residues. The ends lost 3 bases at V and 2 bases at J; junction bases unmatched: 1. CDR3 protein: CASSLRGGNTGELFF. CDR3 nucleotide sequence: TGTGCCAGCAGTTTGCGGGGGGGAAACACCGGGGAGCTGTTTTTT.

This clonotype has a handful of counts. CDR3 coding DNA: TGCAGTGCAAGGACAGATATGAACACTGAAGCTTTCTTT. It specifies CSARTDMNTEAFF. The chain joins TRBV20-1 to TRBJ1-1; tentative D call: TRBD1 (6 bases). Looked up from germline, CDR1 is DFQATT and CDR2 is SNEGSKA (reference sequence). This CDR3 is built from 13 residues. V was pared by 6 bases and J by 0 bases, with 11 bases between.

This clonotype was detected a few times. The V gene is TRBV5-4, the J gene TRBJ2-3, with TRBD1 identical over 10 bases. This CDR3 has 16 amino acids. V lost 4 bases to trimming and J lost 4 bases; unmatched junction nucleotides: 9. Germline V CDR1 and CDR2: SGHNT, YYREEE (reference sequence). CDR3 nucleotides: TGTGCCAGCAGCCAAACCGGGACAGGGGTACCAGATACGCAGTATTTT. Translated: CASSQTGTGVPDTQYF.

The chain uses TRBV6-6 and TRBJ1-5; D not certain. The CDR3 spans 14 residues. V was clipped by 4 bases and J by 7 bases, with 14 bases between them. Looked up from germline, CDR1 is MNHNY and CDR2 is SVGAGI (reference sequence). CDR3 coding DNA: TGTGCCAGCAGTTGGACCGCCTCGGGGCAGCCCCAGCATTTT. Encoded protein: CASSWTASGQPQHF.

This clonotype was detected a few times. This chain links TRBV19 with TRBJ1-1; 9 nucleotides align to TRBD1. This CDR3 region has 15 residues. The germline V gene has CDR1 LNHDA and CDR2 SQIVND (reference sequence). V was clipped by 5 bases and J by 0 bases; unmatched bases: 4. CDR3 in amino acids: CASSSGTGMNTEAFF. CDR3 DNA sequence: TGTGCCAGTAGTTCCGGGACAGGGATGAACACTGAAGCTTTCTTT.

The gene calls are TRBV28 and TRBJ2-3; D is possibly TRBD2 (5 bases). Germline lookup yields CDR1 MDHEN and CDR2 SYDVKM. V gave up 5 bases and J gave up 0 bases, with 12 bases separating them. This CDR3 has 15 amino acids. Here the CDR3 reads CASSGETSSTDTQYF. For the CDR3, the DNA is TGTGCCAGCAGTGGGGAGACCTCTAGCACAGATACGCAGTATTTT.

This clonotype showed up just a few times. The rearrangement uses TRBV11-3 and TRBJ2-7; TRBD2 agrees at 8 bases. Germline CDR1 SGHNT, CDR2 YENEEA. This CDR3 is built from 17 residues. V lost 0 bases and J lost 2; bases outside the gene matches: 9. Here the CDR3 reads CASSLEDGGESAYEQYF. In DNA, the CDR3 is TGTGCCAGCAGCTTAGAAGACGGGGGGGAGTCGGCCTACGAGCAGTACTTC.

This clonotype was recorded at least ten times. V is TRBV6-6 and J is TRBJ1-4; unclear D gene. Germline lookup yields CDR1 MNHNY and CDR2 SVGAGI (reference sequence). Deletions cut 2 bases from V and 8 bases from J, with 6 bases between. This CDR3 has 12 amino acids. The CDR3 spells CASSYGWEKLFF. The CDR3 DNA reads as TGTGCCAGCAGTTACGGGTGGGAAAAACTGTTTTTT.

This clonotype was counted only a few times. The genes are TRBV6-6 and TRBJ2-3; D is possibly TRBD1 (6 bases). CDR1 MNHNY and CDR2 SVGAGI come from the germline V gene (reference sequence). This CDR3 comprises 15 residues. Trimming removed 5 bases at V and 3 bases at J, with 15 bases between. CDR3 sequence: CASSTTGWRTDTQYF. In nucleotides, the CDR3 is TGTGCCAGCAGTACGACAGGTTGGAGGACAGATACGCAGTATTTT.

This clonotype came up a few times. This rearrangement joins TRBV5-4 to TRBJ1-5; D gene unclear. The CDR3 extends over 14 amino acids. The V gene's germline CDR1 is SGHNT and CDR2 YYREEE (reference sequence). Trimming left V 1 base short and J 3 bases short, with 8 bases between. The CDR3 DNA follows: TGTGCCAGCAGCTTGCGGGGTTACAATCAGCCCCAGCATTTT. It specifies CASSLRGYNQPQHF.

This clonotype appeared many times. V and J are TRBV7-2 and TRBJ2-1; D is perhaps TRBD1 (5 bases). The CDR3 spans 13 residues. Trimming stripped 5 bases from V and 5 bases from J, with 10 bases between. CDR1 and CDR2 (germline): SGHTA, FQGNSA. In DNA, the CDR3 is TGTGCCAGCAGCACCAGACAGAACAATGAGCAGTTCTTC. Its protein is CASSTRQNNEQFF. Supplemented by reference TRBV7-2 and TRBJ2-1, the full variable domain reads GAGVSQSPSNKVTEKGKDVELRCDPISGHTALYWYRQSLGQGLEFLIYFQGNSAPDKSGLPSDRFSAERTGGSVSTLTIQRTQQEDSAVYLCASSTRQNNEQFFGPGTRLTVL.

The chain's CDR3 is CASSQLTGGQGGYTF. The CDR3 DNA reads as TGTGCCAGCAGTCAACTTACAGGGGGCCAAGGTGGCTACACCTTC. This chain connects TRBV6-1 to TRBJ1-2, with TRBD1 matching 9 bases. The V and J ends lost 5 bases and 7 bases, in that order; junction bases with no gene match: 11. The CDR3 is made up of 15 amino acids. CDR1 and CDR2 (germline): MNHNS, SASEGT.